This is a list of T cell receptor beta chains from one sample in a study of blood T cells in healthy people across ages. TCRdb used MiXCR to reprocess the 5' RACE reads, holding one entry per CDR3 protein. The sample yields around 1,900,000 distinct CDR3 sequences, 30% to 40% seen once. Sequenced input: blood. Receptors were obtained from a human donor in good health. CDR3s leave out the opening cysteine and the closing phenylalanine or tryptophan.

J,V,CDR3
TRBJ2-3,TRBV5-1,ASSFSGADTQY
-,TRBV6-4,ASSGPGQGANEQY
TRBJ1-2,TRBV4-3,ASSQEEAGGEYGYT
TRBJ1-6,TRBV14,ASGQGRENSPLH
TRBJ1-2,TRBV4-2,ASSQDRGLGNYGYT
TRBJ2-5,TRBV19,ASSIIGVQETQY
TRBJ1-5,TRBV10-3,AISGDMVAGQQPQH
TRBJ1-2,TRBV12-3/TRBV12-4,ASSLYVLGYGYT
TRBJ1-2,TRBV20-1,SASFGGYGYT
TRBJ1-2,TRBV5-6,ASSLGRSTYGYT
TRBJ2-1,TRBV12-3/TRBV12-4,ASSHPGQGEETQF
TRBJ1-2,TRBV5-8,ANSFLEGGMTHGYT
TRBJ2-7,TRBV20-1,SARYGGNQDEQY
TRBJ1-2,TRBV5-6,ASLSYGVNYGYT
TRBJ2-1,TRBV19,ASSGSGTGNNEQF
TRBJ2-7,TRBV12-5,ASAESRGPKTYEQY
TRBJ2-7,TRBV12-3/TRBV12-4,ASSSDSKALYEQY
TRBJ2-5,TRBV7-8,ASSLTPTGKETQY
TRBJ2-1,TRBV7-9,ASSPGLVGKQF
TRBJ2-2,TRBV29-1,SVVLGAYTGELF
TRBJ1-2,TRBV12-3/TRBV12-4,ASSLPGGAGMRGYT
TRBJ2-7,TRBV27,ASTSPDRGNEQY
TRBJ1-2,TRBV7-9,ASSFPSPGEGQGYT
TRBJ2-5,TRBV4-3,ASSQGRFQETQY
TRBJ1-2,TRBV4-2,ASRSGGPYGYT
TRBJ2-1,TRBV29-1,SYPAVRDNEQF
-,TRBV20-1,SASRVTGEYEQY
TRBJ2-3,TRBV20-1,SARGQGPTDTQY
TRBJ2-5,TRBV10-3,AIRKGAEEY
TRBJ2-7,TRBV20-1,SARAIGYEQY
TRBJ2-5,TRBV3-1,ASSQVPGGKQY
TRBJ2-1,TRBV20-1,SARGPRGRGTNYNEQF
TRBJ2-7,TRBV20-1,SAIGPGTGHEQY
TRBJ2-5,TRBV20-1,SARWETQY
TRBJ2-2,TRBV5-1,ASSLEGPPNTGELF
TRBJ1-1,TRBV29-1,SVVPREVGTEAF
TRBJ1-1,TRBV12-3/TRBV12-4,ASSFDRTTEAF
TRBJ1-2,TRBV29-1,SVDNAGGNYGYT
TRBJ2-7,TRBV20-1,SAREPGWPEYEQY
TRBJ1-5,TRBV12-3/TRBV12-4,ASSFTRDQPQH
TRBJ1-1,TRBV9,ASSVVGPGNTEAF
TRBJ2-1,TRBV9,ASSPSGGALYNEQF
TRBJ1-2,TRBV9,ASSVAGQDSRAPTLYGYT
TRBJ1-2,TRBV4-3,ASSHESGDGYT
TRBJ2-7,TRBV6-2/TRBV6-3,ASSLLQGGHEQY
TRBJ1-5,TRBV20-1,SARGDRGGNQPQH
TRBJ1-2,TRBV12-3/TRBV12-4,ASSRDVANYGYT
TRBJ1-2,TRBV5-1,ASSLDMDLGYT
TRBJ2-5,TRBV7-9,ASSLFEGETQY
TRBJ2-7,TRBV29-1,SVGHEIYEQY
TRBJ2-5,TRBV11-1,ASSLRRALLQETQY
TRBJ2-1,TRBV15,ATSRDPAIGTVYNEQF
TRBJ1-5,TRBV15,ATSRPPGDQPQH
TRBJ2-3,TRBV29-1,SVEGRITDTQY